These 27 T cell receptor beta chains originate from one sample sequenced in a study of technical replicates of blood from a few donors. This table comes from immunoSEQ multiplex PCR, and its TCRdb copy is limited to in-frame clones, with some not included. The sample carries 100,000 or so clones, about 94% recorded once. Sample: T cells isolated from PBMCs. The receptors were gathered from a human donor in good health.

This sequence joins TRBV18 and TRBJ1-5, with 7 bases aligning to TRBD1. Germline V lookup: CDR1 KGHSH, CDR2 LQKENI. Trimming at V came to 3 bases and at J to 3 bases, leaving 8 bases not matched to a gene. This CDR3 comprises 16 residues. The CDR3 nucleotides are TGTGCCAGCTCACCTGGGACAGTGGCCTCCAATCAGCCCCAGCATTTT. Protein product: CASSPGTVASNQPQHF.

This chain joins TRBV7-9 and TRBJ2-1; the D is unclear. This CDR3 has 13 amino acids. Germline V gene sequence: CDR1 SEHNR, CDR2 FQNEAQ (reference sequence). Trimming cost V 5 bases and J 8 bases, with 13 bases left between them. The DNA of the CDR3 is TGTGCCAGCAGCCGAGACTGGGTCGATGAGCAGTTCTTC. Protein: CASSRDWVDEQFF.

This sequence joins TRBV6-5 and TRBJ1-1; tentatively, D is TRBD1 (6 bases). There are 14 residues in the CDR3. Germline V gives CDR1 MNHEY, CDR2 SVGAGI. Trimming pared 3 bases from V and 0 bases from J, leaving 8 bases between. The CDR3 sequence: CASSYQGMNTEAFF. The DNA for the CDR3 is TGTGCCAGCAGTTATCAGGGGATGAACACTGAAGCTTTCTTT.

The V gene is TRBV27, the J gene TRBJ2-3; D uncertain. Trimming stripped 3 bases from V and 0 bases from J, with 7 bases between. This CDR3 is built from 14 residues. The V gene's germline CDR1 is MNHEY and CDR2 SMNVEV (reference sequence). CDR3 DNA sequence: TGTGCCAGCAGTTTTAGGCGGAGCACAGATACGCAGTATTTT. This encodes CASSFRRSTDTQYF.

This sequence joins TRBV7-9 and TRBJ2-3; no clear D gene. V was shortened by 2 bases and J by 0 bases, with 9 bases between the two germline ends. From germline, CDR1 is SEHNR and CDR2 FQNEAQ (reference sequence). This CDR3 has 15 amino acids. CDR3 sequence reads: CASSLKTTSTDTQYF. The CDR3 coding sequence is TGTGCCAGCAGCTTAAAAACTACTAGCACAGATACGCAGTATTTT.

The rearrangement joins TRBV7-8 to TRBJ1-1; a weak D match, TRBD1 (6 bases). This CDR3 region has 16 residues. The germline V and J ends were trimmed by 0 bases and 2 bases, with 13 bases remaining between them. The germline gives CDR1 SGHVS, CDR2 FQNEAQ. In nucleotides, the CDR3 is TGTGCCAGCAGCTTAGCTCACACAGGGAGAAACACTGAAGCTTTCTTT. Amino acids: CASSLAHTGRNTEAFF. Complete variable domain (other parts from reference TRBV7-8 and TRBJ1-1): GAGVSQSPRYKVAKRGQDVALRCDPISGHVSLFWYQQALGQGPEFLTYFQNEAQLDKSGLPSDRFFAERPEGSVSTLKIQRTQQEDSAVYLCASSLAHTGRNTEAFFGQGTRLTVV.

V is TRBV10-3 and J is TRBJ1-1; D is ambiguous. This CDR3 comprises 14 residues. Deletions cut 7 bases from V and 1 base from J, with 13 bases between. The germline V gene has CDR1 ENHRY and CDR2 SYGVKD. For the CDR3, the DNA is TGTGCCATCACCGTCGGGGAGAGGAACACTGAAGCTTTCTTT. Amino acid sequence: CAITVGERNTEAFF.

The J gene is TRBJ2-3, the V gene TRBV4-1, with D tentatively TRBD1 (6 bases). V lost 1 base and J lost 1, with 6 bases in between. The CDR3 extends over 14 amino acids. Germline loops: CDR1 MGHRA, CDR2 YSYEKL. CDR3 residues: CASSQGTGTDTQYF. In nucleotides, the CDR3 is TGCGCCAGCAGCCAAGGGACAGGCACAGATACGCAGTATTTT.

This chain joins TRBV18 and TRBJ1-1; D may be TRBD1 (6 bases). In germline, CDR1 is KGHSH, CDR2 LQKENI. Trimming removed 4 bases from V and 1 base from J, with 13 bases in between. This CDR3 is built from 15 residues. This CDR3 reads CASSLSGQPNTEAFF. In DNA form, the CDR3 reads TGTGCCAGCTCACTTTCGGGACAACCGAACACTGAAGCTTTCTTT.

The CDR3 coding sequence is TGTGCCAGCAGCTCTAGCACTTCGATACGGGAGCAGTACTTC. It specifies CASSSSTSIREQYF. The chain is built from TRBV5-4 and TRBJ2-7, with D perhaps matching TRBD2 (5 bases). V lost 3 bases and J lost 7, with 17 bases in between. The length of the CDR3 is 14 residues. Germline V lookup: CDR1 SGHNT, CDR2 YYREEE (reference sequence).

The V call is TRBV7-8, the J call TRBJ2-7, with 11 bases matching TRBD1. From germline, CDR1 is SGHVS and CDR2 FQNEAQ. The CDR3 runs 15 residues. V was clipped by 4 bases and J by 4 bases; unmatched bases: 6. The CDR3 is CASSSGGTGGYEQYF. CDR3 sequence (DNA): TGTGCCAGCAGCTCGGGCGGGACAGGGGGGTACGAGCAGTACTTC.

This clone was seen only once. This chain links TRBV15 with TRBJ2-5; 10 bases line up with TRBD2. The CDR3 consists of 14 residues. From germline, CDR1 is LNHNV and CDR2 YYDKDF (reference sequence). V lost 3 bases to trimming and J lost 3 bases; unmatched junction nucleotides: 1. The CDR3 bases are TGTGCCACCAGCAGGCTAGCGGGAGAAGAGACCCAGTACTTC. Its protein is CATSRLAGEETQYF.

V usage is TRBV9 and J usage is TRBJ2-7; D gene uncertain. The CDR3 loop spans 15 amino acids. V lost 0 bases and J lost 6, with 16 bases in between. The germline V gene has CDR1 SGDLS and CDR2 YYNGEE. The CDR3 is CASSVGTAVFAEQYF. CDR3 sequence (DNA): TGTGCCAGCAGCGTAGGCACAGCAGTTTTCGCCGAGCAGTACTTC.

The chain is built from TRBV7-3 and TRBJ1-2, with D possibly being TRBD1 (6 bases). V was trimmed by 5 bases and J by 5 bases, leaving 15 bases between them. The CDR3 sequence is 14 residues long. Germline CDR1 and CDR2: SGHTA and FQGTGA. This chain's CDR3 is CASSPKDSDYGYTF. The CDR3 DNA reads TGTGCCAGCAGCCCAAAGGACAGCGATTATGGCTACACCTTC.

The V gene is TRBV2, the J gene TRBJ1-3; 11 bases fit TRBD1. There are 15 residues in the CDR3. With V trimmed by 6 bases and J by 4 bases, 5 bases remained unmatched. Per germline, CDR1 SNHLY and CDR2 FYNNEI. Here the CDR3 DNA reads TGTGCCAGCAGATCAGGGACAGGGGGAGGAAACACCATATATTTT. Protein: CASRSGTGGGNTIYF.

The chain is built from TRBV7-9 and TRBJ2-7; 13 bases fit TRBD2. Trimming took 5 bases from V and 5 from J; bases not matched to a gene: 6. The CDR3 sequence is 15 residues long. Per the germline V gene, CDR1 is SEHNR and CDR2 is FQNEAQ (reference sequence). The CDR3 loop reads CASSTSGTSGNEQYF. In nucleotides, the CDR3 is TGTGCCAGCAGCACTTCCGGGACTAGCGGGAACGAGCAGTACTTC. Based on the CDR3 plus reference TRBV7-9 and TRBJ2-7, the full variable domain is DTGVSQNPRHKITKRGQNVTFRCDPISEHNRLYWYRQTLGQGPEFLTYFQNEAQLEKSRLLSDRFSAERPKGSFSTLEIQRTEQGDSAMYLCASSTSGTSGNEQYFGPGTRLTVT.

The rearrangement joins TRBV29-1 to TRBJ2-3; the D gene is possibly TRBD2 (5 bases). CDR1 is SQVTM and CDR2 is ANQGSEA in the germline V gene. The CDR3 loop spans 16 amino acids. V shed 0 bases and J shed 1 base, with 14 bases lying between them. This CDR3 is CSVEDIASWGTDTQYF. CDR3 bases: TGCAGCGTTGAAGACATAGCGTCCTGGGGCACAGATACGCAGTATTTT.

The chain couples TRBV6-5 to TRBJ1-4; 7 bases line up with TRBD1. The CDR3 length is 15 residues. J gave up 7 bases and V 2 bases, and 7 bases lay outside the gene matches. The germline V gene encodes CDR1 MNHEY and CDR2 SVGAGI. Here the CDR3 reads CASSYGTATGEKLFF. CDR3 in DNA: TGTGCCAGCAGTTACGGGACAGCGACGGGTGAAAAACTGTTTTTT.

The chain combines TRBV5-1 with TRBJ1-3; D possibly corresponds to TRBD1 (6 bases). There are 15 residues in the CDR3. From germline, CDR1 is SGHRS and CDR2 YFSETQ. Trimming left V 5 bases short and J 0 bases short, with 12 bases between. For the CDR3, the DNA is TGCGCCAGCAGAACAGGGCAGAGCTCTGGAAACACCATATATTTT. It translates to CASRTGQSSGNTIYF.

The chain joins TRBV10-1 to TRBJ1-1; 7 bases line up with TRBD1. CDR3 length: 14 residues. V trimming: 6 bases; J trimming: 0 bases; junction bases outside the gene matches: 4. In germline, CDR1 is WNHNN, CDR2 SYGVQD (reference sequence). The CDR3 nucleotides are TGCGCCAGCAGCCAGACAGGGTTGAACACTGAAGCTTTCTTT. This sequence encodes CASSQTGLNTEAFF.

CDR3: CSVAGTAINEQFF. The CDR3 DNA reads TGCAGCGTTGCCGGGACAGCGATCAATGAGCAGTTCTTC. The rearrangement joins TRBV29-1 to TRBJ2-1, with 7 nucleotides matching TRBD1. Looked up from germline, CDR1 is SQVTM and CDR2 is ANQGSEA. The CDR3 consists of 13 residues. The ends lost 4 bases at V and 6 bases at J; junction bases unmatched: 6.

V is TRBV11-2 and J is TRBJ2-7; 7 bases are shared with TRBD1. This CDR3 region has 16 residues. CDR1 and CDR2 (germline): SGHAT, FQNNGV. J lost 3 bases, V lost 1 base, and 9 bases had no gene match. CDR3 DNA sequence: TGTGCCAGCAGCTTAGGGGTTTTGGGGACAGACTACGAGCAGTACTTC. Protein product: CASSLGVLGTDYEQYF.

V and J are TRBV19 and TRBJ1-4, with a weak D call TRBD1 (6 bases). The CDR3 has 17 amino acids. Germline V gene sequence: CDR1 LNHDA, CDR2 SQIVND (reference sequence). Between the trimmed V and J ends, which lost 7 bases and 0 bases, there was a span of 18 bases. CDR3 DNA sequence: TGTGCCAGTAAAAGGGGGAACTCCGATACAACTAATGAAAAACTGTTTTTT. As protein: CASKRGNSDTTNEKLFF.

The chain is built from TRBV9 and TRBJ1-6; TRBD1 matches at 11 bases. Germline-derived CDR1 and CDR2 are SGDLS and YYNGEE. This CDR3 region has 15 residues. Losses at the gene ends were 2 bases for V and 6 bases for J; bases not matched to a gene: 1. The CDR3 DNA is TGTGCCAGCAGCGTTGGGACAGGGGGTAATTCACCCCTCCACTTT. This encodes CASSVGTGGNSPLHF. Full variable domain (rest looked up from reference TRBV9 and TRBJ1-6): DSGVTQTPKHLITATGQRVTLRCSPRSGDLSVYWYQQSLDQGLQFLIQYYNGEERAKGNILERFSAQQFPDLHSELNLSSLELGDSALYFCASSVGTGGNSPLHFGNGTRLTVT.

The rearrangement links TRBV6-5 to TRBJ1-6, with D perhaps TRBD1 (5 bases). The germline gives CDR1 MNHEY, CDR2 SVGAGI. The CDR3 has 15 amino acids. Trimming left V 6 bases short and J 2 bases short, with 11 bases between. The CDR3 here is CASSTRGAYNSPLHF. Here the CDR3 DNA reads TGTGCCAGCAGCACCCGGGGGGCCTATAATTCACCCCTCCACTTT.

This rearrangement joins TRBV7-6 to TRBJ2-7, with a tentative D call TRBD1 (6 bases). Trimming took 3 bases from V and 2 from J, leaving 11 bases between them. Germline loops: CDR1 SGHVS, CDR2 FNYEAQ. The CDR3 length is 14 residues. Written as DNA, the CDR3 is TGTGCCAGCAGCTTGGGTACAGGGCCCTACGAGCAGTACTTC. It yields the protein CASSLGTGPYEQYF.

The chain is built from TRBV20-1 and TRBJ2-7; D gene unclear. Germline loops: CDR1 DFQATT, CDR2 SNEGSKA (reference sequence). V lost 4 bases and J 1 base, leaving 5 bases between the germline ends. The CDR3 extends over 11 amino acids. The DNA of the CDR3 is TGCAGTGCTACCCTTTCCTACGAGCAGTACTTC. It encodes CSATLSYEQYF.